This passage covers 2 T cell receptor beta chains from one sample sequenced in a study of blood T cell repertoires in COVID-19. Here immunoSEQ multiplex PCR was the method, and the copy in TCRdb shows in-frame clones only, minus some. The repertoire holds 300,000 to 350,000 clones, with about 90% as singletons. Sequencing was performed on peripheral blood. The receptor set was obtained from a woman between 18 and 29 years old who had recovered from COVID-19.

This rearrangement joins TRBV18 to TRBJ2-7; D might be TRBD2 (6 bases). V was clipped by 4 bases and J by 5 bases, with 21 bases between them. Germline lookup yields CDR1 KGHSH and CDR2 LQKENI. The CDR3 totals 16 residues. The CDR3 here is CASSRKSPGDLDEQYV. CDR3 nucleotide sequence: TGTGCCAGCTCACGAAAAAGCCCGGGAGATCTTGACGAGCAGTACGTC.

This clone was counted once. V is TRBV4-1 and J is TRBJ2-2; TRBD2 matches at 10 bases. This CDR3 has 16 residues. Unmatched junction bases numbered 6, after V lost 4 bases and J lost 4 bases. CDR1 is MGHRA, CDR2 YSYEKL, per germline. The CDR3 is CASSPSGRAITGELFF. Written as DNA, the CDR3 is TGCGCCAGCAGCCCCAGCGGGAGGGCCATCACCGGGGAGCTGTTTTTT.